The source of this TCR beta chain is a study of blood T cells in healthy people across ages. PBMCs were isolated at a quantity of at least 6 million per sample. Each sample yielded at least 5 micrograms of PBMC total RNA. This clonotype was picked up a small number of times. Its antigen is as yet unknown. The authors ran a second PCR of about 6 to 11 cycles using a sample-barcoded 5' primer and a J-beta primer mix. The authors tagged each cDNA molecule using a template-switch adaptor with 12 random nucleotides. MiXCR was run by TCRdb on the 5' RACE reads, yielding one entry per CDR3 protein. This table has around 990,000 distinct CDR3 sequences, approximately 38% appearing once. Whole-study findings and limits: Correlation between TCR beta diversity and naive T cell percentage was strong.

The V gene lost 0 bases and the J gene lost 4 bases, with 12 bases spanning the gap. There are 16 residues in the CDR3. Looked up from germline, CDR1 is LGHNA and CDR2 is YSLEER. The TCR sequence derives from a young man in good health. The chain recombines TRBV4-3 with TRBJ1-4, with a tentative D call TRBD1 (6 bases). Sequenced material: blood. In nucleotides, the CDR3 is TGCGCCAGCAGCCAAGATCTGGGGGCGTATAATGAAAAACTGTTTTTT. Amino acids: CASSQDLGAYNEKLFF.